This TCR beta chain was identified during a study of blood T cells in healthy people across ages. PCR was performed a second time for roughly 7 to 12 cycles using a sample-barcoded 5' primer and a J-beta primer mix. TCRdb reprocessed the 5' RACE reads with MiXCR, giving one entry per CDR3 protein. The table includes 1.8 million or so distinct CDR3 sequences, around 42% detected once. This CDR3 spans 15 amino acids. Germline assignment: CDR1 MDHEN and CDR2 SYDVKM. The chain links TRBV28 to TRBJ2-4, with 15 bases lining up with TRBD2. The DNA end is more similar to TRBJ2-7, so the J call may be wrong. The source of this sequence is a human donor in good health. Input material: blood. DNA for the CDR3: TGTGCCAGCAACCATCGGACTAGCGGGGGGGGCGAGCAGTACTTC. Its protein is CASNHRTSGGGEQYF.